This T cell receptor beta chain is drawn from a study of cytomegalovirus exposure and HLA in healthy donors. Study-level points and caveats: With further analysis later on, most CMV-associated TCR beta chains appeared HLA-restricted. Reports showed the classifier diagnosing cytomegalovirus status with high specificity and sensitivity.

When sampled, the donors appeared nominally healthy, though they likely had unrecorded immune exposures. The CDR3 sequence is 15 residues long. The V end lost 0 bases, the J end lost 8 bases, and 13 bases lay between the germline ends. The V gene's germline CDR1 is LGHNA and CDR2 YSLEER. In this sample, this clone turned up a few times. The antigen is unknown. The PCR used 60 Vbeta and 13 Jbeta primers. Per the authors' pipeline: Among the unique TCR beta chains that a later analysis counted, roughly 80 million in all, 10 million to 13 million were shared. Clones were read by immunoSEQ multiplex PCR, and TCRdb kept only the in-frame ones, dropping some. That table supplies the V and J calls and clone size; D and trimming were determined from the DNA. This sample has about 140,000 clones, with more than 70% found just once.

Sequencing was carried out using PBMCs. The V gene is TRBV4-3, the J gene TRBJ1-4; TRBD1 is a possible D gene (6 bases). The sequence was obtained from a man aged 35 to 55 in good health and CMV-seronegative. CDR3 loop: CASSQEPGAWEKLFF. The CDR3, as DNA: TGCGCCAGCAGCCAAGAGCCAGGGGCGTGGGAAAAACTGTTTTTT.